The present T cell receptor beta chain was sequenced within a study of graft-versus-host responses after intestinal transplantation. Study as a whole: Transplant recipients had multivisceral, liver-intestinal, or isolated intestinal grafts. The whole recipient group had anti-thymocyte globulin induction followed by tacrolimus and steroids for about three years. Study-wide results and limits: Early after transplant, HvG declines were associated with peak levels of circulating GvH clones. GvH clones were found in recipient marrow; some appeared first in ileum or blood.

Germline CDR1 LNHDA, CDR2 SQIVND (reference sequence). The J segment lost 4 bases and the V segment lost 5 bases, leaving 7 bases of the junction unmatched. This CDR3 is 16 amino acids long. Sequencing was performed with immunoSEQ multiplex PCR; in TCRdb, only in-frame clones are kept and a portion is missing. The table records 55,000 to 65,000 clones, 85% to 95% of them present only once. Comment on this clone: Its antigen remains unknown.

The V gene is TRBV19, the J gene TRBJ2-5, with 13 bases fitting TRBD2. The source material was unstimulated CD4+ T cells sorted from spleen or lymph node cells, sampled before transplant. This clonotype originated in a human donor who was the organ donor for an intestinal transplant. The CDR3 spells CASSFGTSGTRETQYF. CDR3 DNA sequence: TGTGCCAGTAGTTTTGGGACTAGCGGGACGAGAGAGACCCAGTACTTC.